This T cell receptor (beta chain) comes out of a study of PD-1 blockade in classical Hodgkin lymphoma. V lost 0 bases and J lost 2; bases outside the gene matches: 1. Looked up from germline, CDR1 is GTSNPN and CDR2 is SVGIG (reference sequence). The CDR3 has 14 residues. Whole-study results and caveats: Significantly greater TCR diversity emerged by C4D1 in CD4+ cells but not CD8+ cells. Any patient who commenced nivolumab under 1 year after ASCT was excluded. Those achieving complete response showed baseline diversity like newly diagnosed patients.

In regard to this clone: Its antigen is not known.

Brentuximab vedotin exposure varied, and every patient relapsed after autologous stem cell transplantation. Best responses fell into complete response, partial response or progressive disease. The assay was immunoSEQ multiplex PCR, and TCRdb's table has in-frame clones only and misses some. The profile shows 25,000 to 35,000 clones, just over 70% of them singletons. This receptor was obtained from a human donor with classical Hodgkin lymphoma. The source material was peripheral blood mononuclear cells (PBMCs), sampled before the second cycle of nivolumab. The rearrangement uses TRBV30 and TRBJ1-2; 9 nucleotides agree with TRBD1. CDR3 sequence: CAWSVGTGNYGYTF. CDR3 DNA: TGTGCCTGGAGTGTAGGGACAGGGAACTATGGCTACACCTTC.